One sample yielded the 30 T cell receptor beta chains listed below, sequenced in a study of shared clonotypes between healthy human individuals. The table came from immunoSEQ multiplex PCR; TCRdb's copy has only in-frame clones and leaves some out. This table holds 600,000 to 750,000 clones, 72% found once. The sample comprised memory CD4+ T cells sorted from blood. Described subset: CD45RA-negative fraction. These receptors originate from a woman aged 25 to 39 in good health.

The chain uses TRBV7-8 and TRBJ2-2; 9 nucleotides match TRBD1. With V trimmed by 7 bases and J by 3 bases, 9 bases remained unmatched. The CDR3 contains 16 residues. Germline V gene data show CDR1 as SGHVS and CDR2 as FQNEAQ. The CDR3: CASISTGTGHTGELFF. CDR3 sequence (DNA): TGTGCCAGCATCTCGACCGGGACAGGGCACACCGGGGAGCTGTTTTTT.

There are a few counts of this clone. V usage is TRBV28 and J usage is TRBJ2-7; D possibly corresponds to TRBD2 (5 bases). The V gene's germline CDR1 is MDHEN and CDR2 SYDVKM. The CDR3 length is 12 residues. The V end was cut by 7 bases, the J end by 7 bases, with 14 bases between. CDR3 DNA sequence: TGTGCCAGCACCGGGGTCTCTCGTGAGCAGTACTTC. Its protein is CASTGVSREQYF.

The chain joins TRBV4-1 to TRBJ2-5, with 13 bases fitting TRBD2. The end of the DNA aligns better with TRBJ2-7, so the J call may be wrong. Germline loops: CDR1 MGHRA, CDR2 YSYEKL. The CDR3 is 16 amino acids. The CDR3 protein is CASSLGTSGVSYEQYF. The CDR3 DNA reads TGCGCCAGCAGCCTCGGGACTAGCGGGGTCTCCTACGAGCAGTACTTC.

The rearrangement links TRBV5-1 to TRBJ2-5, with 8 bases matching TRBD1. The CDR3 totals 14 residues. The germline V gene encodes CDR1 SGHRS and CDR2 YFSETQ. The junction had 4 bases not matched to a gene; V was cut back by 3 bases and J by 3 bases. The CDR3 loop is CASSSNRGEETQYF. The CDR3, as DNA: TGCGCCAGCAGCTCGAACAGGGGGGAAGAGACCCAGTACTTC.

V is TRBV28 and J is TRBJ2-7; possibly TRBD1 or TRBD2 for D (6 bases each). Per the germline V gene, CDR1 is MDHEN and CDR2 is SYDVKM. V lost 7 bases to trimming and J lost 0 bases, with 13 bases between them. The CDR3 has 14 amino acids. The CDR3 region has the DNA TGTGCCAGCATCTCGGAGGGGGTCTCCTACGAGCAGTACTTC. It encodes CASISEGVSYEQYF.

The genes are TRBV2 and TRBJ2-3; tentatively, D is TRBD2 (6 bases). Germline V CDR1 and CDR2: SNHLY, FYNNEI. V was shortened by 6 bases and J by 9 bases, with 10 bases between the two germline ends. The CDR3 is made up of 11 amino acids. The CDR3 region has the DNA TGTGCCAGCAGAACGAGCGGGACGCAGTATTTT. This encodes CASRTSGTQYF.

The chain uses TRBV5-1 and TRBJ1-1, with D possibly TRBD1 on 5 matching bases. The length of the CDR3 is 14 residues. Germline CDR1 and CDR2: SGHRS and YFSETQ. V lost 5 bases, J lost 1 base, and 12 bases lay in between. The CDR3 sequence is CASRGLNGNTEAFF. CDR3 in DNA: TGCGCCAGCAGGGGGCTTAACGGGAACACTGAAGCTTTCTTT.

The chain uses TRBV7-3 and TRBJ2-6; D unclear. Germline assignment: CDR1 SGHTA and CDR2 FQGTGA. This CDR3 contains 15 residues. V lost 6 bases and J 4 bases, leaving 13 bases between the germline ends. The CDR3 coding sequence is TGTGCCAGCAGACTCGACCCACTGGGGGCCAACGTCCTGACTTTC. Protein product: CASRLDPLGANVLTF. Using reference TRBV7-3 and TRBJ2-6 for the parts outside the CDR3, the full variable domain is GAGVSQTPSNKVTEKGKYVELRCDPISGHTALYWYRQSLGQGPEFLIYFQGTGAADDSGLPNDRFFAVRPEGSVSTLKIQRTERGDSAVYLCASRLDPLGANVLTFGAGSRLTVL.

J is TRBJ1-4 and V is TRBV7-7; 7 bases are shared with TRBD1. Germline assignment: CDR1 SSHAT and CDR2 FNYEAQ (reference sequence). The CDR3 runs to 15 residues. The J segment lost 11 bases and the V segment lost 5 bases, leaving 14 bases of the junction unmatched. The CDR3 protein is CASSPGDSHKGKLFF. Here the CDR3 DNA reads TGTGCCAGCAGCCCGGGGGACAGTCATAAGGGGAAACTGTTTTTT. Drawing the rest from reference TRBV7-7 and TRBJ1-4, the complete variable domain is GAGVSQSPRYKVTKRGQDVTLRCDPISSHATLYWYQQALGQGPEFLTYFNYEAQPDKSGLPSDRFSAERPEGSISTLTIQRTEQRDSAMYRCASSPGDSHKGKLFFGSGTQLSVL.

This clone was counted ten times or more. This sample includes further DNA sequences coding for the same CDR3. The V gene is TRBV28, the J gene TRBJ1-5, with a tentative D call TRBD1 (6 bases). The V end was cut by 2 bases, the J end by 4 bases, with 12 bases between. Germline CDR1 and CDR2: MDHEN and SYDVKM. The CDR3 is 15 amino acids. CDR3: CASSLAGARNQPQHF. CDR3 nucleotides: TGTGCCAGCAGTTTAGCGGGGGCGCGGAATCAGCCCCAGCATTTT.

The V and J genes are TRBV5-1 and TRBJ1-1; D unclear. Germline assignment: CDR1 SGHRS and CDR2 YFSETQ. The CDR3 extends over 13 amino acids. V was shortened by 5 bases and J by 1 base, with 9 bases between the two germline ends. The CDR3 coding sequence is TGCGCCAGCAGTCAACAAGAGAACACTGAAGCTTTCTTT. This codes for CASSQQENTEAFF.

This clone was recorded a few times. The J gene is TRBJ1-1, the V gene TRBV21-1. TRBV21-1 is marked as a pseudogene. This CDR3 is built from 16 residues. The CDR3 is CASSKRTLFLNTEAFF. The DNA for the CDR3 is TGTGCCAGCAGCAAAAGGACCCTCTTTCTGAACACTGAAGCTTTCTTT.

This chain connects TRBV7-9 to TRBJ2-5; D perhaps matches TRBD2 (5 bases). Trimming shortened V by 1 base and J by 5 bases, and 8 bases separated the two germline ends. This CDR3 has 13 residues. Germline loops: CDR1 SEHNR, CDR2 FQNEAQ (reference sequence). Written as DNA, the CDR3 is TGTGCCAGCAGCTTAGAGGGCGGGGAGACCCAGTACTTC. It encodes CASSLEGGETQYF.

In regard to this clone: Distinct nucleotide sequences in the sample also encode this CDR3. The CDR3 bases are TGTGCCAGCAGCTCCGGGACTATGAGGGAGACCCAGTACTTC. Residues: CASSSGTMRETQYF. The chain is built from TRBV7-9 and TRBJ2-5, with TRBD2 identical over 7 bases. V trimming: 4 bases; J trimming: 5 bases; junction bases outside the gene matches: 7. Germline V CDR1 and CDR2: SEHNR, FQNEAQ (reference sequence). CDR3 length: 14 amino acids.

The chain couples TRBV29-1 to TRBJ2-7; 12 bases are shared with TRBD2. Losses at the gene ends were 4 bases for V and 1 base for J; bases not matched to a gene: 5. Looked up from germline, CDR1 is SQVTM and CDR2 is ANQGSEA. There are 15 residues in the CDR3. The CDR3 is CSVVGTSGFSYEQYF. CDR3 bases: TGCAGCGTTGTCGGGACTAGCGGGTTTTCCTACGAGCAGTACTTC.

V gene TRBV7-9 combines with J gene TRBJ1-4; D uncertain. Trimming cost V 1 base and J 1 base, with 7 bases left between them. This CDR3 has 15 amino acids. In germline, CDR1 is SEHNR, CDR2 FQNEAQ (reference sequence). The DNA for the CDR3 is TGTGCCAGCAGCTTAGATGGGCGAACTAATGAAAAACTGTTTTTT. It codes for CASSLDGRTNEKLFF.

CDR3 amino acids: CASSPWVNSGNTIYF. CDR3 coding DNA: TGTGCCAGCAGTCCATGGGTGAACTCTGGAAACACCATATATTTT. V gene TRBV28 combines with J gene TRBJ1-3; D uncertain. Germline lookup yields CDR1 MDHEN and CDR2 SYDVKM. V lost 5 bases to trimming and J lost 0 bases, with 11 bases between them. This CDR3 is 15 amino acids long.

J is TRBJ1-1 and V is TRBV6-1; D may be TRBD1 (5 bases). The V gene lost 6 bases and the J gene lost 1 base, with 12 bases spanning the gap. The length of the CDR3 is 14 residues. Per the germline V gene, CDR1 is MNHNS and CDR2 is SASEGT. Written as DNA, the CDR3 is TGTGCCAGCAGCCTAAGGGGAGGGAACACTGAAGCTTTCTTT. This gives the protein CASSLRGGNTEAFF.

The sample holds a few counts of this clone. The genes are TRBV2 and TRBJ2-7, with no clear D. The germline V gene has CDR1 SNHLY and CDR2 FYNNEI. The CDR3 is made up of 10 amino acids. Trimming stripped 8 bases from V and 8 bases from J, with 10 bases between. DNA of the CDR3: TGTGCCAGCTCCTTGGCGAAGCAGTACTTC. This translates into CASSLAKQYF.

This rearrangement joins TRBV6-5 to TRBJ1-1; 10 bases map to TRBD1. Germline V gene lookup returns CDR1 MNHEY and CDR2 SVGAGI. With V trimmed by 4 bases and J by 8 bases, 4 bases remained unmatched. The CDR3 has 13 residues. Here the CDR3 DNA reads TGTGCCAGCAGTTCCCGGGACAGGGGAGAAGCTTTCTTT. Protein: CASSSRDRGEAFF.

The chain carries TRBV5-1 and TRBJ2-7; 9 nucleotides agree with TRBD1. Germline values: CDR1 SGHRS, CDR2 YFSETQ. The CDR3 has 15 residues. The V gene end was trimmed by 1 base and the J gene end by 6 bases; junction bases not matched to a gene: 8. CDR3 nucleotides: TGCGCCAGCAGCTTGATAGTGGGACAGGGAAGCGAGCAGTACTTC. It yields the protein CASSLIVGQGSEQYF.

The chain employs TRBV6-4 and TRBJ1-1; no clear D gene. CDR3 length: 14 amino acids. The germline CDR1 and CDR2 sequences are MRHNA and SNTAGT. V was pared by 6 bases and J by 1 base, with 12 bases between. CDR3 sequence (DNA): TGTGCCAGCAGCCCGGACGGGAGGAACACTGAAGCTTTCTTT. Translation gives CASSPDGRNTEAFF.

The chain couples TRBV25-1 to TRBJ2-3; no reliable D call. The CDR3 is 17 residues long. Deletions cut 3 bases from V and 0 bases from J, with 16 bases between. The germline V gene has CDR1 MGHDK and CDR2 SYGVNS. CDR3 nucleotide sequence: TGTGCCAGCAGTGATCCCCTCAGCGCCTCTAGCACAGATACGCAGTATTTT. As protein: CASSDPLSASSTDTQYF.

This sequence joins TRBV9 and TRBJ1-1; D gene ambiguous. V lost 4 bases, J lost 7 bases, and 17 bases lay in between. From germline, CDR1 is SGDLS and CDR2 YYNGEE. The CDR3 totals 14 residues. The CDR3 sequence is CASSTSLLGNEAFF. The CDR3 coding sequence is TGTGCCAGCAGCACCTCCCTTCTGGGCAATGAAGCTTTCTTT.

The rearrangement links TRBV5-4 to TRBJ2-6; D gene uncertain. The length of the CDR3 is 15 residues. Germline-derived CDR1 and CDR2 are SGHNT and YYREEE (reference sequence). V lost 2 bases to trimming and J lost 3 bases, with 9 bases between them. In nucleotides, the CDR3 is TGTGCCAGCAGCTTAGACTCGTTTGGGGCCAACGTCCTGACTTTC. Residues: CASSLDSFGANVLTF.

Concerning this clone itself: A much larger clone differs from this one at a single base, so this may be a read error. This sample includes further DNA sequences coding for the same CDR3. The chain couples TRBV7-6 to TRBJ2-7, with D uncertain. CDR3 length equals 11 residues. Deletions cut 2 bases from V and 5 bases from J, with 4 bases between. CDR1 and CDR2 from the germline V gene are SGHVS and FNYEAQ. CDR3 in amino acids: CASSLTDEQYF. The CDR3 DNA is TGTGCCAGCAGCTTAACTGACGAGCAGTACTTC.

The J gene is TRBJ2-1, the V gene TRBV10-3, with 9 bases aligning to TRBD2. Germline CDR1 is ENHRY and CDR2 is SYGVKD. With V trimmed by 6 bases and J by 5 bases, 8 bases remained unmatched. This CDR3 contains 15 residues. The CDR3 reads CAIRVSGSGHNEQFF. DNA for the CDR3: TGTGCCATCAGAGTTAGCGGGAGTGGCCACAATGAGCAGTTCTTC.

This chain links TRBV27 with TRBJ2-3; 8 nucleotides line up with TRBD1. Per the germline V gene, CDR1 is MNHEY and CDR2 is SMNVEV (reference sequence). V lost 5 bases and J lost 0; bases outside the gene matches: 16. The CDR3 has 19 residues. This CDR3 reads CASSLLGGSGGISTDTQYF. CDR3 sequence (DNA): TGTGCCAGCAGTCTATTAGGAGGGTCAGGGGGCATAAGCACAGATACGCAGTATTTT.

In its sample, this clone was seen many times. V gene TRBV2 combines with J gene TRBJ2-1, with D perhaps matching TRBD2 (5 bases). V lost 5 bases and J 6 bases, leaving 14 bases between the germline ends. Germline-derived CDR1 and CDR2 are SNHLY and FYNNEI. This CDR3 comprises 14 residues. This CDR3 reads CASSPGIVLNEQFF. Written as DNA, the CDR3 is TGTGCCAGCAGTCCGGGAATAGTGCTCAATGAGCAGTTCTTC.

This chain uses TRBV19 with TRBJ2-5, with D possibly matching TRBD1 (5 bases). Trimming removed 4 bases at V and 4 bases at J, with 19 bases between. Germline CDR1 and CDR2: LNHDA and SQIVND (reference sequence). The CDR3 sequence is 16 residues long. The CDR3, as DNA: TGTGCCAGTAGTAACACTGCAGGGTTGGGTCCAGAGACCCAGTACTTC. It encodes CASSNTAGLGPETQYF.